A single sample is the source of the 18 T cell receptor beta chains below, sequenced in a study of blood T cell repertoires in COVID-19 (dated by TCRdb to 2018 to 2021). Library method: the immunoSEQ multiplex PCR assay. In TCRdb, the immuneACCESS table is reduced to in-frame sequences with V and J assigned. These tables do not hold every clone; where another copy was compared, an unresolved V gene accounts for under half, and the others remain unexplained. The sample table shows 300,000 or so clones, and 70% to 90% are seen once. Jointly, the top ten make up around 6% of the sample. The specimen sequenced was peripheral blood. The receptors originated from a man younger than 30 who had recovered from COVID-19.

The chain uses TRBV19 and TRBJ1-5; D is possibly TRBD1 (6 bases). V was cut by 11 bases and J by 8 bases, with 22 bases left in between. Germline V gives CDR1 LNHDA, CDR2 SQIVND (reference sequence). The CDR3 loop spans 14 amino acids. This CDR3 is CASLPQTGREPQHF. DNA for the CDR3: TGTGCCTCTCTACCCCAGACAGGTCGTGAGCCCCAGCATTTT.

V usage is TRBV11-2 and J usage is TRBJ1-4, with no clear D. CDR1 and CDR2 (germline): SGHAT, FQNNGV. Trimming pared 4 bases from V and 8 bases from J, leaving 5 bases between. The CDR3 runs to 11 residues. The CDR3 loop is CASSSVEKLFF. In nucleotides, the CDR3 is TGTGCCAGCAGCTCGGTAGAAAAACTGTTTTTT.

V gene TRBV6-1 combines with J gene TRBJ2-1, with 11 bases matching TRBD2. The CDR3 runs 15 residues. The V segment lost 3 bases and the J segment 2 bases; nucleotides outside the gene matches: 0. CDR1 is MNHNS and CDR2 is SASEGT in the germline V gene. This CDR3 is CASSETSGTYNEQFF. The CDR3 nucleotides read TGTGCCAGCAGTGAGACTAGCGGGACCTACAATGAGCAGTTCTTC.

This chain joins TRBV27 and TRBJ2-1; 9 bases line up with TRBD2. V was clipped by 2 bases and J by 10 bases; unmatched bases: 6. Germline CDR1 and CDR2: MNHEY and SMNVEV (reference sequence). The CDR3 is 14 residues long. CDR3 residues: CASSLIAGDKEQFF. DNA of the CDR3: TGTGCCAGCAGTTTAATAGCGGGAGATAAAGAGCAGTTCTTC.

The V gene is TRBV5-1, the J gene TRBJ1-3, with D possibly matching TRBD1 (5 bases). This CDR3 spans 13 amino acids. Germline CDR1 reads SGHRS; CDR2 reads YFSETQ. The germline V and J ends were trimmed by 0 bases and 6 bases, with 7 bases remaining between them. The CDR3 spells CASSLAGINTIYF. The CDR3, as DNA: TGCGCCAGCAGCTTGGCAGGGATAAACACCATATATTTT.

V usage is TRBV5-1 and J usage is TRBJ1-2, with D possibly being TRBD1 (5 bases). Germline-derived CDR1 and CDR2 are SGHRS and YFSETQ. The V end lost 0 bases, the J end lost 5 bases, and 14 bases lay between the germline ends. The CDR3 is 15 amino acids. CDR3: CASSLAPQGQYGYTF. The CDR3 DNA reads TGCGCCAGCAGCTTGGCCCCCCAGGGTCAGTATGGCTACACCTTC.

This clone was counted between two and nine times. The rearrangement joins TRBV2 to TRBJ2-7; 10 positions match TRBD1. With 8 bases clipped from V and 1 base from J, the junction kept 11 bases outside the gene matches. This CDR3 is 16 amino acids long. CDR1 SNHLY and CDR2 FYNNEI come from the germline V gene. The CDR3: CASLPTPGQGSYEQYF. The CDR3 nucleotides are TGTGCCAGCCTCCCGACGCCGGGACAGGGGTCCTACGAGCAGTACTTC.

This clone was seen more than once but under ten times. This chain joins TRBV25-1 and TRBJ1-1; 7 bases are a match to TRBD1. The CDR3 loop spans 15 amino acids. The germline gives CDR1 MGHDK, CDR2 SYGVNS. With 4 bases clipped from V and 4 bases from J, the junction kept 9 bases outside the gene matches. CDR3 region: CASSGRDSYATEAFF. In nucleotides, the CDR3 is TGTGCCAGCAGTGGTCGGGACAGCTACGCCACTGAAGCTTTCTTT.

The chain carries TRBV28 and TRBJ2-5; possibly TRBD2 for D (6 bases). This CDR3 region has 12 residues. The ends were cut back, 2 bases at V and 7 bases at J, with 8 bases in the middle. Germline values: CDR1 MDHEN, CDR2 SYDVKM. This chain's CDR3 is CASSLVGGTQYF. CDR3 nucleotides: TGTGCCAGCAGTTTAGTGGGGGGGACCCAGTACTTC.

The J gene is TRBJ2-2, the V gene TRBV9, with 7 bases fitting TRBD1. Germline V gene data show CDR1 as SGDLS and CDR2 as YYNGEE. The CDR3 is 16 residues long. V was clipped by 0 bases and J by 2 bases; unmatched bases: 4. CDR3 loop: CASSVGGQSNTGELFF. The CDR3 DNA follows: TGTGCCAGCAGCGTAGGGGGACAGTCTAACACCGGGGAGCTGTTTTTT. Variable domain in full (rest from reference TRBV9 and TRBJ2-2): DSGVTQTPKHLITATGQRVTLRCSPRSGDLSVYWYQQSLDQGLQFLIQYYNGEERAKGNILERFSAQQFPDLHSELNLSSLELGDSALYFCASSVGGQSNTGELFFGEGSRLTVL.

The V and J genes are TRBV7-6 and TRBJ2-7, with 9 bases aligning to TRBD1. The CDR3 spans 14 residues. Germline CDR1 is SGHVS and CDR2 is FNYEAQ. V lost 5 bases, J lost 12 bases, and 14 bases stayed unmatched. CDR3 region: CASSRTGDMALRYF. DNA of the CDR3: TGTGCCAGCAGCCGGACAGGGGACATGGCGTTGCGGTACTTC.

This chain links TRBV29-1 with TRBJ1-1, with a tentative D call TRBD1 (6 bases). The CDR3 runs 13 residues. CDR1 and CDR2 (germline): SQVTM, ANQGSEA. Trimming stripped 2 bases from V and 1 base from J, with 8 bases between. The CDR3 region is CSVEQDRNTEAFF. The CDR3 DNA follows: TGCAGCGTTGAACAGGACAGGAACACTGAAGCTTTCTTT.

The V and J genes are TRBV6-1 and TRBJ1-1; tentative D call: TRBD1 (5 bases). The V gene lost 2 bases and the J gene lost 6 bases, with 16 bases spanning the gap. The CDR3 covers 15 residues. Germline lookup yields CDR1 MNHNS and CDR2 SASEGT. CDR3 bases: TGTGCCAGCAGTGAACAGGGTACGTCGGTGCCTGAAGCTTTCTTT. Protein: CASSEQGTSVPEAFF.

The rearrangement uses TRBV5-6 and TRBJ1-1; TRBD1 might be the D (5 bases). The CDR3 loop spans 14 amino acids. Trimming pared 3 bases from V and 3 bases from J, leaving 12 bases between. CDR1 and CDR2 from the germline V gene are SGHDT and YYEEEE. In nucleotides, the CDR3 is TGTGCCAGCAGCTCCTTCGACAGAGACACTGAAGCTTTCTTT. Translated: CASSSFDRDTEAFF. The variable domain in full, completed from reference TRBV5-6 and TRBJ1-1, reads DAGVTQSPTHLIKTRGQQVTLRCSPKSGHDTVSWYQQALGQGPQFIFQYYEEEERQRGNFPDRFSGHQFPNYSSELNVNALLLGDSALYLCASSSFDRDTEAFFGQGTRLTVV.

The count of this clone is one. V usage is TRBV4-2 and J usage is TRBJ1-5, with 9 nucleotides matching TRBD1. This CDR3 spans 14 amino acids. Germline V CDR1 and CDR2: LGHNA, YNFKEQ. With V trimmed by 4 bases and J by 6 bases, 4 bases remained unmatched. The CDR3 is CASSRGTGSQPQHF. Written as DNA, the CDR3 is TGTGCCAGCAGCCGAGGGACAGGGAGTCAGCCCCAGCATTTT.

In DNA, the CDR3 is TGCGCCAGCAGTGTGAGTCGGGGACTAAGTGAGGTCGAGCAGTACTTC. It translates to CASSVSRGLSEVEQYF. The rearrangement joins TRBV10-1 to TRBJ2-7; 7 nucleotides agree with TRBD2. The CDR3 covers 16 residues. Germline assignment: CDR1 WNHNN and CDR2 SYGVQD (reference sequence). V lost 4 bases, J lost 6 bases, and 15 bases stayed unmatched.

The rearrangement links TRBV2 to TRBJ2-7, with TRBD2 matching over 8 bases. Germline-derived CDR1 and CDR2 are SNHLY and FYNNEI. The CDR3 has 15 amino acids. Trimming took 6 bases from V and 3 from J; bases not matched to a gene: 10. The CDR3 is CASSLSGSLVYEQYF. The CDR3 bases are TGTGCCAGCAGCTTGAGCGGGAGTCTCGTCTACGAGCAGTACTTC.

The rearrangement joins TRBV19 to TRBJ2-7, with no clear D. Deletions cut 1 base from V and 3 bases from J, with 7 bases between. This CDR3 has 13 residues. Germline V gives CDR1 LNHDA, CDR2 SQIVND (reference sequence). CDR3 in amino acids: CASSIVSGYEQYF. In DNA, the CDR3 is TGTGCCAGTAGTATAGTCTCCGGCTACGAGCAGTACTTC.